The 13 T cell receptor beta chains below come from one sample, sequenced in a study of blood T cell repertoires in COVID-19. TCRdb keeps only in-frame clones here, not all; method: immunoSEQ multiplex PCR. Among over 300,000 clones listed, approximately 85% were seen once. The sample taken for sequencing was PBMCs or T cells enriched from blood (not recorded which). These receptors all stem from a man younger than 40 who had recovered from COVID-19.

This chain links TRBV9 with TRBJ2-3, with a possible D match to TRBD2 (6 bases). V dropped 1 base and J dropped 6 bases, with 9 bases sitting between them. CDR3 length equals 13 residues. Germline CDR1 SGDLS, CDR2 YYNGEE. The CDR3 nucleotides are TGTGCCAGCAGCGTACTTGGGGGGGATACGCAGTATTTT. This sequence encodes CASSVLGGDTQYF.

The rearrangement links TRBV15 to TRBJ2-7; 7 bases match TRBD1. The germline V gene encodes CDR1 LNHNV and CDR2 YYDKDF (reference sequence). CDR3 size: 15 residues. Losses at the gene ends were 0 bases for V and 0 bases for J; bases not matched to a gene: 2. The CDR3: CATSRDWDSSYEQYF. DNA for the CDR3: TGTGCCACCAGCAGAGATTGGGACAGCTCCTACGAGCAGTACTTC.

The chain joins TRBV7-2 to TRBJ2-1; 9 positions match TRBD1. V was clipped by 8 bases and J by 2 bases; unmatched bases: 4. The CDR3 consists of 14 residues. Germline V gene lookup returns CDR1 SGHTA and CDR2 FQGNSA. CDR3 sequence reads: CASGRTGAYNEQFF. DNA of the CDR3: TGTGCCAGCGGCAGGACAGGGGCCTACAATGAGCAGTTCTTC.

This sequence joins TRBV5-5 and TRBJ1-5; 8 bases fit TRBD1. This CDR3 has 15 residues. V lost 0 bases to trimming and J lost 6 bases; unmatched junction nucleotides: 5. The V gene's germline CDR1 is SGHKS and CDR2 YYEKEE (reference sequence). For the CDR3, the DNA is TGTGCCAGCAGCTTGGGACAGGGGTCGAGTCAGCCCCAGCATTTT. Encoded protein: CASSLGQGSSQPQHF.

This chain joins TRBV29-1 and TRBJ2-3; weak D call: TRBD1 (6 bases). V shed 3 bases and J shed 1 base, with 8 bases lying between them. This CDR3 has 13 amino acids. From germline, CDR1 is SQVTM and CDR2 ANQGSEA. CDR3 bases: TGCAGCGTTGACGCAGGGGGCACAGATACGCAGTATTTT. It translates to CSVDAGGTDTQYF.

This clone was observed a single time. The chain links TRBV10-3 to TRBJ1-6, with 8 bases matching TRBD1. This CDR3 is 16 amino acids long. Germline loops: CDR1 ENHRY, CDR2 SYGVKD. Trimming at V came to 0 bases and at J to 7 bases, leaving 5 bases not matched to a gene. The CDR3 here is CAISESGQGKNSPLHF. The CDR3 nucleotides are TGTGCCATCAGTGAGTCCGGACAGGGTAAAAATTCACCCCTCCACTTT.

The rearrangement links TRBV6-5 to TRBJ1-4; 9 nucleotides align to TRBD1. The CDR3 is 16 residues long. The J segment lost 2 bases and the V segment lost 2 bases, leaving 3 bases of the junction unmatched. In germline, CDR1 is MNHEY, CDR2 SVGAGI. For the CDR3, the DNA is TGTGCCAGCAGTTACACAGGGACAGGGACTAATGAAAAACTGTTTTTT. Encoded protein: CASSYTGTGTNEKLFF.

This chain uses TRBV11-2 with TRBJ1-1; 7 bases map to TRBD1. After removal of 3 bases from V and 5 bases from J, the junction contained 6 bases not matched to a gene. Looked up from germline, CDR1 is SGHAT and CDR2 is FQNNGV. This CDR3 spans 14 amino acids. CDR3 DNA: TGTGCCAGCAGCTTGGCCAGGGGGTGGACTGAAGCTTTCTTT. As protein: CASSLARGWTEAFF.

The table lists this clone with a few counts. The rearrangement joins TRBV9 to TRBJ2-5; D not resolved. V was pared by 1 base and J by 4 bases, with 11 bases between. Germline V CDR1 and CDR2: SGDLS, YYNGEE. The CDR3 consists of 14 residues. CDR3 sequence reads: CASSVTISPETQYF. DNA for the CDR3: TGTGCCAGCAGCGTAACCATTAGCCCAGAGACCCAGTACTTC.

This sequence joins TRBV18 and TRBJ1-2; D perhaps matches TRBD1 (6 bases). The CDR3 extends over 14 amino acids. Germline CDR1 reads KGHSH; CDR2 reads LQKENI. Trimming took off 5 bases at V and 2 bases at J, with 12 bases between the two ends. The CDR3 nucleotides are TGTGCCAGCTCATCCCGACAGGAAAACTATGGCTACACCTTC. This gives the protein CASSSRQENYGYTF. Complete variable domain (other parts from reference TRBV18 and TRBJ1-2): NAGVMQNPRHLVRRRGQEARLRCSPMKGHSHVYWYRQLPEEGLKFMVYLQKENIIDESGMPKERFSAEFPKEGPSILRIQQVVRGDSAAYFCASSSRQENYGYTFGSGTRLTVV.

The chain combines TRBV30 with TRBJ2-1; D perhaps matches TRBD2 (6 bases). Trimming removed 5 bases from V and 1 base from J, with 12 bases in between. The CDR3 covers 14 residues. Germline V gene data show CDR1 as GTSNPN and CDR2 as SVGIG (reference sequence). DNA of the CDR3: TGTGCCTGGGGACGCGGGGCTTCCTACAATGAGCAGTTCTTC. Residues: CAWGRGASYNEQFF.

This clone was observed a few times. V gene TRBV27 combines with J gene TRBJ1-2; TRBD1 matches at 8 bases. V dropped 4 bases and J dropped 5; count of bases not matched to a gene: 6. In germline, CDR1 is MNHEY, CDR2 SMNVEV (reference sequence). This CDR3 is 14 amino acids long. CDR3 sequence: CASSSPGQVYGYTF. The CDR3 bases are TGTGCCAGCAGTTCACCGGGACAGGTTTATGGCTACACCTTC.

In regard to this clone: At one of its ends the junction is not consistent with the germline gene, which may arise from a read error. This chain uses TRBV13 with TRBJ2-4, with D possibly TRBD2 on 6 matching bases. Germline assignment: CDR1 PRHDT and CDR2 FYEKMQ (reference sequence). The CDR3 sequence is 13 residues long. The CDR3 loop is CASSLGRRLVEGF. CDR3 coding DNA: TGTGCCAGCAGCTTAGGCCGAAGACTAGTCGAAGGCTTC. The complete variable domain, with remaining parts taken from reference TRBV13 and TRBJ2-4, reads AAGVIQSPRHLIKEKRETATLKCYPIPRHDTVYWYQQGPGQDPQFLISFYEKMQSDKGSIPDRFSAQQFSDYHSELNMSSLELGDSALYFCASSLGRRLVEGFGAGTRLSVL.